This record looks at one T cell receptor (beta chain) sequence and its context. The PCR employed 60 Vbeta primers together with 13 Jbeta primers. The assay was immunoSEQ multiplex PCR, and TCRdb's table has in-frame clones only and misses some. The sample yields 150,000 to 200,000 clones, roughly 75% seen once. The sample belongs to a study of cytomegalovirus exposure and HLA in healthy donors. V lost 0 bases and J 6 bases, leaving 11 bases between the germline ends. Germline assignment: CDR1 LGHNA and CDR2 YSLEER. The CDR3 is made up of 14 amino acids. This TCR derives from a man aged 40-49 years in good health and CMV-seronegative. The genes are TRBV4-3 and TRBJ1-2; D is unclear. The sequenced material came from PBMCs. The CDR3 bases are TGCGCCAGCAGCCAAGATCGAGAACTGGATGGCTACACCTTC. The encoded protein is CASSQDRELDGYTF.